These T cell receptor beta chains were read from a single sample in a study of shared clonotypes between healthy human individuals. The table came from immunoSEQ multiplex PCR; TCRdb's copy has only in-frame clones and leaves some out. Among fewer than 700,000 clones listed, roughly 72% were seen once. Input material: PBMCs. These TCRs come from a woman between 40 and 55 years old in good health. Some clones in this sample may be carry-over from other donors' samples. Each CDR3 is given with its conserved first and last residue. Fields, in order: D gene, clone size, J gene, V gene, CDR3 protein, CDR3 DNA. D genes are given only for firm matches. For some rows the clone size is stated as once, few or many, or as a class when expanded; others skip it.

>TRBD2|.|TRBJ2-2|TRBV4-1
CASSQEVPLAGGPNTGELFF
TGCGCCAGCAGCCAAGAAGTCCCCTTAGCGGGAGGGCCTAACACCGGGGAGCTGTTTTTT
>.|once|TRBJ2-1|TRBV11-3
CASSLTVWNEQFF
TGTGCCAGCAGCTTAACCGTTTGGAATGAGCAGTTCTTC
>.|many|TRBJ2-5|TRBV19
CASSIRPRVGETQYF
TGTGCCAGTAGTATAAGACCCAGGGTAGGAGAGACCCAGTACTTC
>.|.|TRBJ1-2|TRBV10-2
CASSEGGHQFNGYTF
TGCGCCAGCAGTGAAGGGGGACATCAATTCAACGGCTACACCTTC
>.|.|TRBJ1-2|TRBV19
CASSAHRDQGYGYTF
TGTGCCAGTAGTGCACACCGGGACCAAGGCTATGGCTACACCTTC
>.|.|TRBJ2-3|TRBV7-2
CASSSDRGTQYF
TGTGCCAGCAGCTCCGACAGAGGAACGCAGTATTTT
>TRBD2|.|TRBJ2-3|TRBV29-1
CSVAPREGIDTQYF
TGCAGCGTTGCCCCGCGGGAGGGCATAGATACGCAGTATTTT
>TRBD1|.|TRBJ1-5|TRBV7-2
CASSRAGGIQPQHF
TGTGCCAGCAGTAGGGCAGGGGGCATTCAGCCCCAGCATTTT
>TRBD1|.|TRBJ1-5|TRBV2
CASRGQGASQPQHF
TGTGCCAGCAGAGGACAGGGGGCGAGTCAGCCCCAGCATTTT
>.|.|TRBJ1-2|TRBV5-1
CASSLFRGFF
TGCGCCAGCAGCTTGTTCAGGGGATTCTTC
>.|.|TRBJ1-5|TRBV27
CASSRQGFGDQPQHF
TGTGCCAGCAGCAGGCAAGGGTTCGGCGATCAGCCCCAGCATTTT
>.|once|TRBJ1-1|TRBV7-9
CASSLGQANTEAFF
TGTGCCAGCAGCTTAGGCCAAGCGAACACTGAAGCTTTCTTT
>.|.|TRBJ2-7|TRBV11-2
CASSLRGSYEQYF
TGTGCCAGCAGCCTCCGGGGCTCCTACGAGCAGTACTTC
>.|.|TRBJ2-7|TRBV10-3
CAISDLDRSSYEQYF
TGTGCCATCAGTGACCTGGACCGGAGCTCCTACGAGCAGTACTTC
>.|.|TRBJ2-5|TRBV29-1
CSVAKVSPGRETQYF
TGCAGCGTCGCAAAGGTGTCACCCGGCAGGGAGACCCAGTACTTC
>TRBD1|medium-sized|TRBJ1-5|TRBV19
CASSKGWTGWGNQPQHF
TGTGCCAGTAGTAAAGGGTGGACAGGATGGGGCAATCAGCCCCAGCATTTT
>TRBD1|.|TRBJ2-1|TRBV4-2
CASSQGQGRWEQFF
TGTGCCAGCAGCCAGGGACAGGGGAGGTGGGAGCAGTTCTTC
>TRBD2|.|TRBJ2-5|TRBV11-2
CASSFGTSGNQETQYF
TGTGCCAGCAGCTTCGGGACTAGCGGGAACCAAGAGACCCAGTACTTC
>TRBD1|once|TRBJ1-3|TRBV6-1
CASSDLGQAGQADF
TGTGCCAGCAGTGACTTGGGACAGGCCGGCCAAGCCGACTTT
>TRBD1|.|TRBJ2-2|TRBV27
CASILGGEKNTGELFF
TGTGCCAGCATTTTAGGGGGCGAGAAGAACACCGGGGAGCTGTTTTTT
>.|.|TRBJ2-7|TRBV5-1
CASSLGLDTYEQYF
TGCGCCAGCAGCTTGGGACTAGATACCTACGAGCAGTACTTC
>.|.|TRBJ2-7|TRBV9
CASSVAGSGEQYF
TGTGCCAGCAGCGTAGCCGGGTCCGGCGAGCAGTACTTC
>TRBD1|.|TRBJ1-5|TRBV23-1
CASSQRTGRNQPQHF
TGCGCCAGCAGTCAGAGGACAGGGCGTAATCAGCCCCAGCATTTT
>TRBD1|once|TRBJ1-2|TRBV28
CASSGDRRYGYTF
TGTGCCAGCAGTGGGGACAGAAGGTATGGCTACACCTTC
>.|.|TRBJ2-2|TRBV7-2
CASSLAKGGTGELFF
TGTGCCAGCAGCTTAGCGAAGGGTGGCACCGGGGAGCTGTTTTTT
>.|.|TRBJ1-3|TRBV28
CASSLGPGNTIYF
TGTGCCAGCAGTTTAGGGCCTGGAAACACCATATATTTT
>.|.|TRBJ2-1|TRBV7-9
CASSLASWGERVLNEQFF
TGTGCCAGCAGCTTAGCCAGCTGGGGGGAGCGAGTTCTCAATGAGCAGTTCTTC
>.|few|TRBJ2-1|TRBV9
CASSVDMGEQFF
TGTGCCAGCAGCGTAGATATGGGTGAGCAGTTCTTC
>.|.|TRBJ2-1|TRBV7-6
CASSLARSYNEQFF
TGTGCCAGCAGCTTAGCCAGGAGTTACAATGAGCAGTTCTTC
>.|.|TRBJ2-2|TRBV29-1
CSASGLIGELFF
TGCAGCGCTTCGGGACTGATCGGGGAGCTGTTTTTT
>TRBD2|.|TRBJ2-7|TRBV2
CASTSGGRLASYEQYF
TGTGCCAGCACCTCAGGTGGGAGACTAGCTTCGTACGAGCAGTACTTC
>.|few|TRBJ1-2|TRBV2
CASSTEGVRGYTF
TGTGCCAGCAGTACAGAAGGGGTACGTGGCTACACCTTC
>.|.|TRBJ2-7|TRBV29-1
CSVVGQGSTAYEQYF
TGCAGCGTTGTTGGCCAGGGTTCAACCGCCTACGAGCAGTACTTC
>.|.|TRBJ2-1|TRBV27
CASRSGTSSYNEQFF
TGTGCCAGCAGATCCGGGACTTCATCCTACAATGAGCAGTTCTTC
>.|.|TRBJ1-1|TRBV27
CASRMYYTTVTEAFF
TGTGCCAGCCGGATGTACTATACAACGGTTACTGAAGCTTTCTTT
>.|.|TRBJ1-3|TRBV7-9
CASSLGGRTTGNTIYF
TGTGCCAGCAGCTTAGGGGGCAGGACCACTGGAAACACCATATATTTT
>TRBD2|.|TRBJ2-1|TRBV29-1
CSVESPSGPYNEQFF
TGCAGCGTTGAGTCCCCTAGCGGTCCCTACAATGAGCAGTTCTTC
>.|.|TRBJ1-1|TRBV4-2
CASSLRRALGAEAFF
TGTGCCAGCAGCTTACGGAGGGCCCTGGGGGCTGAAGCTTTCTTT
>.|.|TRBJ2-1|TRBV11-3
CASSWAAGTSYNEQFF
TGTGCCAGCAGCTGGGCAGCGGGCACCTCCTACAATGAGCAGTTCTTC
>TRBD2|many|TRBJ2-3|TRBV18
CASSQKALAGATDTQYF
TGTGCCAGCTCACAAAAGGCCCTAGCGGGAGCCACAGATACGCAGTATTTT
>TRBD1|once|TRBJ2-2|TRBV7-8
CASSLLGQGSGELFF
TGTGCCAGCTCCCTGCTAGGACAGGGGTCCGGGGAGCTGTTTTTT